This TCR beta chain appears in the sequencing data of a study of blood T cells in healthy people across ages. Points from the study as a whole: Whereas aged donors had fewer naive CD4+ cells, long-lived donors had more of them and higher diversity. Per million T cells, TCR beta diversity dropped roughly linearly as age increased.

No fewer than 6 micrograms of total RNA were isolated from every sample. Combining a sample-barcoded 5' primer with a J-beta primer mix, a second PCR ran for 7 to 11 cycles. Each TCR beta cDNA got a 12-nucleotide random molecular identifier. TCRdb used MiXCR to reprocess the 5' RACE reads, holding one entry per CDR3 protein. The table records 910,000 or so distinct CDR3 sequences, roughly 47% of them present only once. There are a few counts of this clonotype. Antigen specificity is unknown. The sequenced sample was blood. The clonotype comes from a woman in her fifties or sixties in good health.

Here the CDR3 DNA reads TGTGCCAGCAGCCAAACTAACAGGGGATTGGGGGACACTGAAGCTTTCTTT. Residues: CASSQTNRGLGDTEAFF. The V gene is TRBV4-2, the J gene TRBJ1-1; 7 nucleotides match TRBD1. The germline CDR1 and CDR2 sequences are LGHNA and YNFKEQ. Losses at the gene ends were 2 bases for V and 3 bases for J; bases not matched to a gene: 12. The CDR3 covers 17 residues.